The 7 T cell receptor beta chains below were found in one sample sequenced in a study of shared T cell receptors in the human thymus (dated by TCRdb to 2020 to 2023). The library was generated by the immunoSEQ multiplex PCR assay. TCRdb retrieved this table from immuneACCESS and kept in-frame rearrangements only. Not all clones are present; in checked studies, unresolved V genes account for under half, and no reason is known for the remainder. This sample gives over 350,000 clones in total; 85% to 95% of them show up just once. Around 0.018% of the sample comes from the top ten. Material for sequencing was thymocytes. All receptors derive from a human donor.

The chain has TRBV7-9 and TRBJ2-6; tentatively, D is TRBD1 (6 bases). There are 15 residues in the CDR3. In germline, CDR1 is SEHNR, CDR2 FQNEAQ (reference sequence). V was clipped by 6 bases and J by 2 bases, with 11 bases between them. In nucleotides, the CDR3 is TGTGCCAGCAGGGGACAATCAGCTGGGGCCAACGTCCTGACTTTC. It translates to CASRGQSAGANVLTF.

V gene TRBV14 combines with J gene TRBJ2-5; perhaps D is TRBD1 or TRBD2 (7 bases each). V lost 3 bases to trimming and J lost 2 bases, with 19 bases between them. Germline V gene lookup returns CDR1 SGHDN and CDR2 FVKESK. The CDR3 runs 17 residues. CDR3 sequence (DNA): TGTGCCAGCAGCCAGCCTACAGGGGAGGGCCATCAAGAGACCCAGTACTTC. Residues: CASSQPTGEGHQETQYF.

The chain is built from TRBV7-3 and TRBJ2-3; tentative D call: TRBD1 (7 bases). Germline V CDR1 and CDR2: SGHTA, FQGTGA. The V end lost 5 bases, the J end lost 6 bases, and 18 bases lay between the germline ends. The CDR3 runs 15 residues. CDR3 protein: CASSRRTGGSDTQYF. CDR3 nucleotides: TGTGCCAGCAGCAGACGGACAGGAGGGTCGGATACGCAGTATTTT.

V gene TRBV19 combines with J gene TRBJ2-7; weak D call: TRBD1 (7 bases). CDR3 length equals 18 residues. Trimming left V 6 bases short and J 0 bases short, with 24 bases between. Germline CDR1 reads LNHDA; CDR2 reads SQIVND (reference sequence). As DNA, the CDR3 is TGTGCCAGTAGGACTCACTCCAGCAGGGGGGCCCACTCCTACGAGCAGTACTTC. Translation gives CASRTHSSRGAHSYEQYF.

The CDR3, as DNA: TGTGCCAGCAGCTCTACAGGGCTCACTGAAGCTTTCTTT. Protein: CASSSTGLTEAFF. The rearrangement uses TRBV7-9 and TRBJ1-1; the D gene is possibly TRBD1 (6 bases). This CDR3 contains 13 residues. V dropped 4 bases and J dropped 4 bases, with 10 bases sitting between them. Looked up from germline, CDR1 is SEHNR and CDR2 is FQNEAQ (reference sequence).

This rearrangement joins TRBV11-3 to TRBJ2-5, with D maybe TRBD2 (6 bases). CDR1 SGHNT and CDR2 YENEEA come from the germline V gene. The CDR3 runs to 15 residues. The germline V and J ends were trimmed by 5 bases and 9 bases, with 22 bases remaining between them. The CDR3 DNA reads as TGTGCCAGCAGCAATAGGGACTCCCCATCGGGGGCCCAGTACTTC. Translated, it gives CASSNRDSPSGAQYF.

The chain carries TRBV9 and TRBJ2-5, with 8 bases that match TRBD1. Per germline, CDR1 SGDLS and CDR2 YYNGEE. With 4 bases clipped from V and 4 bases from J, the junction kept 18 bases outside the gene matches. CDR3 length: 18 amino acids. The CDR3 here is CASSPNDPGGDWGETQYF. The CDR3 region has the DNA TGTGCCAGCAGCCCCAATGACCCAGGGGGCGATTGGGGAGAGACCCAGTACTTC.